One sample yielded the 2 T cell receptor beta chains listed below, sequenced in a study of CD8 T cells in ankylosing spondylitis. General observations from the study: Roughly 8 highly homologous variants made up a TCR beta motif, and this motif appeared characteristic of ankylosing spondylitis blood.

TCRdb ran MiXCR on the 5' RACE reads and lists one entry per CDR3 protein. The repertoire holds 330,000 or so distinct CDR3 sequences, with roughly 8% as singletons. These receptors lack a known antigen. Sequencing input: blood, either unsorted or a sorted T cell fraction (not recorded which). These receptors all come from a male donor with ankylosing spondylitis.

There are a few counts of this clonotype. The chain joins TRBV29-1 to TRBJ2-3; D is ambiguous. V shed 3 bases and J shed 0 bases, with 4 bases lying between them. Germline loops: CDR1 SQVTM, CDR2 ANQGSEA. The CDR3 consists of 12 residues. CDR3 amino acids: CSVDHSTDTQYF. The DNA of the CDR3 is TGCAGCGTTGATCACAGCACAGATACGCAGTATTTT.

The V call is TRBV7-9, the J call TRBJ2-3; D unclear. V was pared by 8 bases and J by 2 bases, with 14 bases between. This CDR3 has 14 amino acids. Per germline, CDR1 SEHNR and CDR2 FQNEAQ (reference sequence). CDR3 residues: CASGGPSFTDTQYF. In nucleotides, the CDR3 is TGTGCCAGCGGCGGACCGAGTTTCACAGATACGCAGTATTTT.